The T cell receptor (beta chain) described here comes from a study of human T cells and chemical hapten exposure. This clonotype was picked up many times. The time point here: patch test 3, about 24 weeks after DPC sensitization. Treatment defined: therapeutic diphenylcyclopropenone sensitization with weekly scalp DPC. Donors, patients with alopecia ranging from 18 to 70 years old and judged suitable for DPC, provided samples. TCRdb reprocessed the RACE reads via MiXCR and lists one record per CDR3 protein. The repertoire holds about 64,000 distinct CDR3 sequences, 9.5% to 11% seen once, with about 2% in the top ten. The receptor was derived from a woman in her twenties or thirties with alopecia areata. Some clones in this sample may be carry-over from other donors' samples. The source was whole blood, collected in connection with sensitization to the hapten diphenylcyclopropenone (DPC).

The CDR3 nucleotides are TGCAGTGCTAGAGATAAGGCAGTTAGTATGAACACTGAAGCTTTCTTT. It translates to CSARDKAVSMNTEAFF. V and J are TRBV20-1 and TRBJ1-1; D gene uncertain. Germline V gene sequence: CDR1 DFQATT, CDR2 SNEGSKA (reference sequence). The CDR3 totals 16 residues. Between the trimmed V and J ends, which lost 0 bases and 0 bases, there was a span of 14 bases.